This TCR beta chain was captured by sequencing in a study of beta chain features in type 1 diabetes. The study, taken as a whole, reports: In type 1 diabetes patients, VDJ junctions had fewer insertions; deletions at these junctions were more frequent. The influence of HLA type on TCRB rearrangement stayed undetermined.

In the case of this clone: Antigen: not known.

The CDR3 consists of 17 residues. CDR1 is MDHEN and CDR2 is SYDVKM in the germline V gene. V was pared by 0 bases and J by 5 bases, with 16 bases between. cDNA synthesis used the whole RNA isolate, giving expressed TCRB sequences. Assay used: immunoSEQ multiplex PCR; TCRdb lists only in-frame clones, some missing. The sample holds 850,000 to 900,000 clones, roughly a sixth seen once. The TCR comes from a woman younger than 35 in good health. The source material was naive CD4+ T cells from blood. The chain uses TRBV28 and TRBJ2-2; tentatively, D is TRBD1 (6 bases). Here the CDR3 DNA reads TGTGCCAGCAGTTTATGGGCGACCGGTCAGGGGACCGGGGAGCTGTTTTTT. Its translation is CASSLWATGQGTGELFF.